A single TCR beta chain is shown here with its context. This clonotype appeared many times. This clone's antigen is unknown. Qualities for individual bases were not recorded, and no much larger clone is one base off. The germline V gene provides CDR1 KGHSH and CDR2 LQKENI. Inclusive of the bounding cysteine and phenylalanine, the CDR3 is 13 residues long. The kept DNA is CDR3 alone, 39 bases in frame from the first base. V and J lose 4 bases and 5 bases, and a span of 11 bases separates them. These data belong to a study of T cells in Graves' hyperthyroidism and ophthalmopathy (dated by TCRdb to about 2019). Context from the whole study: Peripheral blood samples were taken at initial diagnosis, before any treatment was given. To identify TCR V-J signatures that set the groups apart, the researchers used a discovery cohort of more than 95 patients, made up of 43 with Graves' ophthalmopathy and 57 with stable Graves' hyperthyroidism. Whether ophthalmopathy could be predicted prospectively was tested in an independent validation cohort made up of approximately 19 hyperthyroidism patients plus 17 patients who later progressed to ophthalmopathy. The approximately 100 discovery patients were randomly split 7:3 into training and test sets. In several Graves' hyperthyroidism patients, the study also compared T-cell repertoires from thyroid tissue with T-cell repertoires from blood. Once sampling was done, hyperthyroidism patients were given methimazole at a starting dose of 30 mg daily, whereas ophthalmopathy patients were given high-dose intravenous methylprednisolone. TCR Vbeta CDR3 sequencing of some 140 peripheral blood samples (over 40 ophthalmopathy, roughly 72 hyperthyroidism and roughly 17 progressor patients) is reported in the paper. Beyond this particular receptor, the publication reports: In cross-validation, a model built on a 13 V-J signature told ophthalmopathy apart from stable hyperthyroidism with 85% to 90% sensitivity and around 81% specificity, and in testing the same model reached 80%/75%. No statistical method was used to fix the sample size in advance, and group allocation was not hidden from the investigators. Blood samples also contained most of the expanded thyroid clonotypes (frequency above 0.001), which suggests that blood repertoires may reflect thyroid immune responses. In validation, the model predicted progression to ophthalmopathy with approximately 71% sensitivity and approximately 74% specificity, a median of about 6 months before onset.

Amplification of TCR beta CDR3 regions was carried out from RNA transcripts. The TCR CDR3 was subjected to a first round of RT-PCR using the HTBI primer set and the Qiagen OneStep RT-PCR kit. Libraries were constructed in a second round of multiplex PCR, after which size selection and purification were carried out. Sequencing of the libraries was done on an Illumina HiSeq2000 using paired-end 100 bp reads. For the original study's pipeline: SOAPnuke was used to process the raw data, removing reads that contained adapters or uncalled bases, had a mean Phred below 15, or lacked an exact match to the constant primer or identifier. High-quality paired reads were merged using COPE v1.2.5, and each unique nucleotide sequence was defined as a clonotype. MiTCR v1.1 was used to align clonotypes to the IMGT TRBV, TRBD and TRBJ reference segments. Only V-J combinations with frequency above 0.0001, covering 99% to 99.2% of repertoires, were analysed. The TCS score was defined as F50 (clonal expansion) divided by E x V (chaos), with BLOSUM62-based TCRdist calculated between CDR3 peptides within each V-J. Welch's t-statistics and random forest reduced 450 to 600 V-J features to roughly 13, which were used in a naive Bayes classifier (R e1071). Starting from the raw public reads, TCRdb applied fastp trimming at Q25, assembled clones with MiXCR and retained in-frame beta chains. Here each entry gathers all rows of one CDR3 protein and keeps the most common genes and DNA. The authors' filters were not applied to this entry. Present in this sample are more than 350,000 distinct CDR3 sequences, around 15% of which were seen just once. 15% to 20% of the sample belongs to the ten largest clones.

Ophthalmopathy patients had moderately to severely active disease, Clinical Activity Score of at least 3, NOSPECS grade of at least 4, and duration under 3 months. Exclusion was applied to patients with uncontrolled infections, other autoimmune diseases, pregnancy or lactation. Diagnoses were established on the basis of clinical symptoms, serum thyroxine and TRAb, thyroid ultrasound, and orbital computed tomography. PBMCs were isolated from approximately 10 ml of fresh peripheral blood by Ficoll-Paque density gradient centrifugation. Total RNA was extracted using Trizol reagent, and RNA quality was assessed on an Agilent 2100 Bioanalyzer.

The sequenced material came from blood. This clonotype was obtained from a woman aged 55-69 years with Graves' ophthalmopathy. The receptor chain draws on TRBV18 and TRBJ1-1, with no confident D gene call. Here is the DNA: TGTGCCAGCTCACTTCTGGGCCAAACTGAAGCTTTCTTT. Translated, this is CASSLLGQTEAFF.